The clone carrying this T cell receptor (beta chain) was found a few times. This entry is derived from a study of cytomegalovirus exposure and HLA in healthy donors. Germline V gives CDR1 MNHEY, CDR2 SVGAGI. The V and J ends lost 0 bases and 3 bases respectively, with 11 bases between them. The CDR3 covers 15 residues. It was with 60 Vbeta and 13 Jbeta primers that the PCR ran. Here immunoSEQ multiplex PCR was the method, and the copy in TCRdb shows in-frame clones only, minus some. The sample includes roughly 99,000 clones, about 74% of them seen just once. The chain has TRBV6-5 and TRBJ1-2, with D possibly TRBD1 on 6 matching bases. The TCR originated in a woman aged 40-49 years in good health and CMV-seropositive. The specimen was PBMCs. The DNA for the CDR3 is TGTGCCAGCAGTTACTCGTCACAGGGTGACTATGGCTACACCTTC. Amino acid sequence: CASSYSSQGDYGYTF.